These T cell receptor beta chains were read from a single sample in a study of monozygotic twins with inflammatory bowel disease. After re-calling the 5' RACE reads, TCRdb lists one entry per CDR3 protein, DNA absent. The data include approximately 150,000 distinct CDR3 sequences; the top ten clones carry 2% to 2.5%. Sequencing was carried out using blood. Receptors originate from a human donor with ulcerative colitis or Crohn's disease, or a healthy co-twin of an affected twin (not recorded which). Both conserved end residues are part of each CDR3.

v_gene: TRBV6-2/TRBV6-3
j_gene: TRBJ2-7
CDR3aa: CASTDRDRGHEQYF

v_gene: TRBV4-3
j_gene: TRBJ2-7
CDR3aa: CASSQVGGSYEQYF

v_gene: TRBV7-2
j_gene: TRBJ2-1
CDR3aa: CASSLFGGLSLFNEQFF

v_gene: TRBV5-1
j_gene: TRBJ2-1
CDR3aa: CASSFGISGSSYNEQFF

v_gene: TRBV5-6
j_gene: TRBJ2-1
CDR3aa: CASGIYNEQFF

v_gene: TRBV5-1
j_gene: TRBJ2-7
CDR3aa: CASEGASSYEQYF

v_gene: TRBV12-5
j_gene: TRBJ1-5
CDR3aa: CASGLGTGAISQYSNQPQHF

v_gene: TRBV19
j_gene: TRBJ1-6
CDR3aa: CASSPGQGGSPLHF

v_gene: TRBV20-1
j_gene: TRBJ1-6
CDR3aa: CSAGLGSPLHF

v_gene: TRBV3-1
j_gene: TRBJ2-1
CDR3aa: CASSQVEELGIFNEQFF